Each of the 20 T cell receptor beta chains below was sequenced from the same sample in a study of blood T cell repertoires in COVID-19. The protocol was immunoSEQ multiplex PCR, while the TCRdb copy is restricted to in-frame clones and leaves out a portion. The sample includes 150,000 to 200,000 clones, roughly 73% of them seen just once. Sequencing was done on a sample of peripheral blood. These receptors were obtained from a man in his 70s with acute or convalescent COVID-19.

This rearrangement joins TRBV6-5 to TRBJ1-2, with unresolved D. Germline values: CDR1 MNHEY, CDR2 SVGAGI. The CDR3 totals 13 residues. The V end lost 4 bases, the J end lost 2 bases, and 8 bases lay between the germline ends. The DNA of the CDR3 is TGTGCCAGCAGTTCAGACAAGAACTATGGCTACACCTTC. Protein product: CASSSDKNYGYTF.

In this sample, this clone turned up once. The chain couples TRBV7-9 to TRBJ1-4; the match to TRBD1 covers 8 bases. Germline V gene data show CDR1 as SEHNR and CDR2 as FQNEAQ (reference sequence). V gave up 6 bases and J gave up 3 bases; unmatched junction bases: 6. The CDR3 is made up of 15 amino acids. This CDR3 is CASRFGTGPNEKLFF. CDR3 coding DNA: TGTGCCAGCAGGTTCGGGACAGGCCCTAATGAAAAACTGTTTTTT.

The J gene is TRBJ2-7, the V gene TRBV25-1, with a tentative D call TRBD1 (5 bases). Germline V gene sequence: CDR1 MGHDK, CDR2 SYGVNS. Deletions cut 4 bases from V and 3 bases from J, with 7 bases between. This CDR3 is 12 amino acids long. DNA of the CDR3: TGTGCCAGCAGTGTTCAGGGCTACGAGCAGTACTTC. It yields the protein CASSVQGYEQYF.

This clone was observed a few times. J is TRBJ2-5 and V is TRBV11-2, with 7 positions matching TRBD1. The CDR3 has 15 residues. V gave up 3 bases and J gave up 3 bases; unmatched junction bases: 7. Germline V lookup: CDR1 SGHAT, CDR2 FQNNGV. The CDR3: CASSFDRVSEETQYF. CDR3 DNA sequence: TGTGCCAGCAGCTTCGACAGGGTTTCGGAAGAGACCCAGTACTTC.

Regarding this clone: Other DNA sequences in the sample encode the same CDR3. V usage is TRBV12-3 or TRBV12-4 and J usage is TRBJ1-2; a weak D match, TRBD1 (6 bases). The germline V and J ends were trimmed by 5 bases and 2 bases, with 9 bases remaining between them. The CDR3 runs 13 residues. The CDR3 coding sequence is TGTGCCAGCAGTCCCGACAGGAACTATGGCTACACCTTC. Protein sequence: CASSPDRNYGYTF.

The V gene is TRBV6-1, the J gene TRBJ1-5; 7 nucleotides match TRBD1. This CDR3 has 13 amino acids. Trimming cost V 2 bases and J 10 bases; bases outside gene matches: 5. Germline V gives CDR1 MNHNS, CDR2 SASEGT. CDR3 loop: CASSEQQGRPQHF. The CDR3 DNA follows: TGTGCCAGCAGTGAACAACAGGGGAGACCCCAGCATTTT.

The chain combines TRBV30 with TRBJ1-4; a weak D match, TRBD1 (6 bases). The V and J ends lost 2 bases and 0 bases respectively, with 7 bases between them. From germline, CDR1 is GTSNPN and CDR2 SVGIG (reference sequence). The CDR3 contains 14 residues. The CDR3 loop reads CAWSRGSTNEKLFF. DNA for the CDR3: TGTGCCTGGAGTAGGGGGTCAACTAATGAAAAACTGTTTTTT.

The chain joins TRBV19 to TRBJ1-2, with a possible D match to TRBD1 (5 bases). Trimming pared 3 bases from V and 3 bases from J, leaving 14 bases between. Germline CDR1 is LNHDA and CDR2 is SQIVND (reference sequence). CDR3 length: 15 amino acids. DNA of the CDR3: TGTGCCAGTAGTATTTTGGGAGGGGTGGACTATGGCTACACCTTC. Amino acid sequence: CASSILGGVDYGYTF.

V usage is TRBV3-1 (or the pseudogene TRBV3-2) and J usage is TRBJ2-3; TRBD2 aligns across 8 bases. The CDR3 extends over 17 amino acids. Germline CDR1 is LGHDT and CDR2 is YNNKEL (reference sequence). J gave up 0 bases and V 4 bases, and 9 bases lay outside the gene matches. CDR3 in DNA: TGTGCCAGCAGCCCAGCCGGGACTAGGAGAAGCACAGATACGCAGTATTTT. Translated: CASSPAGTRRSTDTQYF.

This clone showed up just a few times. V and J are TRBV4-2 and TRBJ1-1; no clear D. From germline, CDR1 is LGHNA and CDR2 YNFKEQ. The CDR3 contains 12 residues. The ends were cut back, 2 bases at V and 7 bases at J, with 8 bases in the middle. This CDR3 is CASSQTGNEAFF. CDR3 DNA sequence: TGTGCCAGCAGCCAAACGGGTAATGAAGCTTTCTTT.

The chain is built from TRBV5-1 and TRBJ1-1; TRBD1 agrees at 7 bases. Germline loops: CDR1 SGHRS, CDR2 YFSETQ. The CDR3 is 14 amino acids. Unmatched junction bases numbered 9, after V lost 4 bases and J lost 6 bases. Here the CDR3 reads CASSAGQPGAEAFF. The CDR3 DNA reads as TGCGCCAGCAGCGCGGGACAGCCAGGGGCTGAAGCTTTCTTT.

This chain links TRBV30 with TRBJ2-1, with 10 bases identical to TRBD2. Germline loops: CDR1 GTSNPN, CDR2 SVGIG (reference sequence). The ends lost 4 bases at V and 5 bases at J; junction bases unmatched: 8. The CDR3 sequence is 15 residues long. This chain's CDR3 is CAWTSRAGGNNEQFF. The CDR3 nucleotides are TGTGCCTGGACGAGTAGAGCGGGAGGGAACAATGAGCAGTTCTTC.

V gene TRBV3-1 (or the pseudogene TRBV3-2) combines with J gene TRBJ2-7, with 10 bases that match TRBD2. Losses at the gene ends were 0 bases for V and 2 bases for J; bases not matched to a gene: 10. The CDR3 runs to 18 residues. CDR1 LGHDT and CDR2 YNNKEL come from the germline V gene (reference sequence). The CDR3 spells CASSQDSRTSGGTYEQYF. CDR3 DNA sequence: TGTGCCAGCAGCCAAGATTCCCGGACTAGCGGCGGAACCTACGAGCAGTACTTC.

The rearrangement links TRBV5-5 to TRBJ1-2; D is unclear. The CDR3 runs to 14 residues. Germline assignment: CDR1 SGHKS and CDR2 YYEKEE (reference sequence). The ends were cut back, 3 bases at V and 7 bases at J, with 16 bases in the middle. The DNA of the CDR3 is TGTGCCAGCAGCTCCCGCTTCATGGGCGCTGGCTACACCTTC. Translating it yields CASSSRFMGAGYTF.

The CDR3 spells CASSMEAGVTYEQYF. The CDR3 DNA is TGTGCCAGTAGTATGGAGGCGGGGGTGACCTACGAGCAGTACTTC. The genes are TRBV19 and TRBJ2-7, with 7 nucleotides matching TRBD2. CDR3 length equals 15 residues. The V gene's germline CDR1 is LNHDA and CDR2 SQIVND (reference sequence). V was pared by 3 bases and J by 2 bases, with 7 bases of the junction left unmatched. Full variable domain (outside the CDR3, taken from reference TRBV19 and TRBJ2-7): DGGITQSPKYLFRKEGQNVTLSCEQNLNHDAMYWYRQDPGQGLRLIYYSQIVNDFQKGDIAEGYSVSREKKESFPLTVTSAQKNPTAFYLCASSMEAGVTYEQYFGPGTRLTVT.

The rearrangement links TRBV30 to TRBJ1-2; 7 nucleotides agree with TRBD1. Germline V CDR1 and CDR2: GTSNPN, SVGIG (reference sequence). V shed 6 bases and J 8 bases; nucleotides not matched to a gene: 9. This CDR3 has 12 residues. The CDR3: CACPREGAGYTF. The CDR3 nucleotides read TGTGCCTGCCCCCGAGAGGGGGCGGGCTACACCTTC.

The genes are TRBV11-2 and TRBJ2-2; tentatively, D is TRBD1 (5 bases). CDR3 length: 14 residues. CDR1 and CDR2 from the germline V gene are SGHAT and FQNNGV. Trimming left V 4 bases short and J 7 bases short, with 13 bases between. CDR3: CASSSAGWGGELFF. The CDR3 DNA reads TGTGCCAGCAGCTCGGCAGGGTGGGGCGGGGAGCTGTTTTTT.

The rearrangement joins TRBV7-9 to TRBJ1-1; no clear D. V was shortened by 5 bases and J by 1 base, with 11 bases between the two germline ends. Germline CDR1 and CDR2: SEHNR and FQNEAQ (reference sequence). CDR3 size: 14 residues. The CDR3 nucleotides are TGTGCCAGCAGCCCGGGAACAGCGAACACTGAAGCTTTCTTT. The encoded protein is CASSPGTANTEAFF.

This sequence joins TRBV5-8 and TRBJ2-5; TRBD2 matches 9 bases. V was pared by 0 bases and J by 2 bases, with 5 bases of the junction left unmatched. In germline, CDR1 is SGHTS, CDR2 YDEGEE. The length of the CDR3 is 16 residues. CDR3 in amino acids: CASSLAPTSGQETQYF. CDR3 DNA: TGTGCCAGCAGCTTGGCCCCGACTAGCGGTCAAGAGACCCAGTACTTC. Drawing the rest from reference TRBV5-8 and TRBJ2-5, the complete variable domain is EAGVTQSPTHLIKTRGQQATLRCSPISGHTSVYWYQQALGLGLQFLLWYDEGEERNRGNFPPRFSGRQFPNYSSELNVNALELEDSALYLCASSLAPTSGQETQYFGPGTRLLVL.

This clone occurred a few times. The genes are TRBV29-1 and TRBJ1-1; D perhaps matches TRBD1 (5 bases). CDR3 size: 11 residues. Germline CDR1 reads SQVTM; CDR2 reads ANQGSEA. Trimming removed 6 bases from V and 7 bases from J, with 12 bases in between. In DNA form, the CDR3 reads TGCAGCGTGAGAAAGACAGTTGAAGCTTTCTTT. This translates into CSVRKTVEAFF.